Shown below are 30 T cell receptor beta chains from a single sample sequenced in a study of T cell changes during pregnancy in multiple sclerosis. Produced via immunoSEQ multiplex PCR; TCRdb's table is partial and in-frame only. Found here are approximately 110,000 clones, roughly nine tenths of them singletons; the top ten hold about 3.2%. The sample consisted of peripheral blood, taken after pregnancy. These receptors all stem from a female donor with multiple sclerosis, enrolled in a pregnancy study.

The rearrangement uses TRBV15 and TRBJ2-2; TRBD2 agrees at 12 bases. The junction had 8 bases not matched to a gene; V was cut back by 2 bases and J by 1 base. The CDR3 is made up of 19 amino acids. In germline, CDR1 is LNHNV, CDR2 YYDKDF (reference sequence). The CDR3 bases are TGTGCCACCAGCAGATTAGGCGCTAGCGGGGGGGAGAACACCGGGGAGCTGTTTTTT. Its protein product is CATSRLGASGGENTGELFF.

The CDR3 DNA follows: TGTGCCAGCAGCCCAAATCCGGGACAGGGTTGGGGTGGGGCCAACGTCCTGACTTTC. It is translated as CASSPNPGQGWGGANVLTF. The chain is built from TRBV7-3 and TRBJ2-6; 9 bases agree with TRBD1. CDR3 length: 19 residues. V shed 5 bases and J 3 bases; nucleotides not matched to a gene: 14. CDR1 SGHTA and CDR2 FQGTGA come from the germline V gene.

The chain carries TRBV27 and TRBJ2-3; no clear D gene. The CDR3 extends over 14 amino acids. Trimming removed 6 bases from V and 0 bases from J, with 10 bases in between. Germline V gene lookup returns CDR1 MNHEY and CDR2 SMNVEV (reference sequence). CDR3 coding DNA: TGTGCCAGCAGCCCCAGGTGGAGCACAGATACGCAGTATTTT. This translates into CASSPRWSTDTQYF.

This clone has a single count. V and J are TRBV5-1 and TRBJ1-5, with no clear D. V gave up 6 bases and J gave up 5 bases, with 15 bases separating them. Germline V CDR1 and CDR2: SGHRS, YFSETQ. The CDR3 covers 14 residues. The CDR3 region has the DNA TGCGCCAGCACTACGGGTTCGGGAGATCAGCCCCAGCATTTT. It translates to CASTTGSGDQPQHF.

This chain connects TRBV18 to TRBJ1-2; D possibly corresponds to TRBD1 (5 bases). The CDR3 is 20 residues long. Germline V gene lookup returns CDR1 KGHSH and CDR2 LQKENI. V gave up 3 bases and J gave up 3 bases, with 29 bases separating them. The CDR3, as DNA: TGTGCCAGCTCACCCTACCACCGGCCTGAGAAGTTGGGGCTCTACTATGGCTACACCTTC. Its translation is CASSPYHRPEKLGLYYGYTF. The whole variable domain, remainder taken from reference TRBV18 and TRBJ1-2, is NAGVMQNPRHLVRRRGQEARLRCSPMKGHSHVYWYRQLPEEGLKFMVYLQKENIIDESGMPKERFSAEFPKEGPSILRIQQVVRGDSAAYFCASSPYHRPEKLGLYYGYTFGSGTRLTVV.

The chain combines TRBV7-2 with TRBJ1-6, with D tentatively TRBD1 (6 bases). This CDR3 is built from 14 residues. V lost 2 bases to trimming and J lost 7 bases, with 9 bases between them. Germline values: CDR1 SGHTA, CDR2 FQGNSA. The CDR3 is CASSLTGHNSPLHF. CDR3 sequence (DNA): TGTGCCAGCAGCTTAACAGGGCACAATTCACCCCTCCACTTT.

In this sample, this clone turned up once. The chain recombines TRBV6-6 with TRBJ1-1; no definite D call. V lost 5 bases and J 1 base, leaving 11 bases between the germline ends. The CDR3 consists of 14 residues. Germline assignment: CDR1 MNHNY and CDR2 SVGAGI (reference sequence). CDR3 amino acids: CASSANTGNTEAFF. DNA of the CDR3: TGTGCCAGCAGTGCTAATACCGGGAACACTGAAGCTTTCTTT.

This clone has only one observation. CDR3 DNA sequence: TGCAGTGTCCAGGGTCCCGATACGCAGTATTTT. This sequence encodes CSVQGPDTQYF. The V call is TRBV20-1, the J call TRBJ2-3; D possibly corresponds to TRBD1 (5 bases). The germline V gene has CDR1 DFQATT and CDR2 SNEGSKA (reference sequence). This CDR3 is 11 amino acids long. With 7 bases removed from V and 6 bases from J, the gap between germline ends came to 11 bases.

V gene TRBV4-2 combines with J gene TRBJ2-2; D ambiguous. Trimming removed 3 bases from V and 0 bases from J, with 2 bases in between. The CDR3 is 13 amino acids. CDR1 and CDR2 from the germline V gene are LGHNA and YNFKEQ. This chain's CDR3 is CASSHTNTGELFF. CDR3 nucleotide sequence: TGTGCCAGCAGCCATACGAACACCGGGGAGCTGTTTTTT.

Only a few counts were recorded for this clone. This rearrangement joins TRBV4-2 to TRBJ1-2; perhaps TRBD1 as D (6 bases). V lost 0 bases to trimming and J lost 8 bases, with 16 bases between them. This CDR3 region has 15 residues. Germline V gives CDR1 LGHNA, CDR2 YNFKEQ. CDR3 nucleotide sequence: TGTGCCAGCAGCCAAGATCGCGAGGATGGGGGCGGCTACACCTTC. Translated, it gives CASSQDREDGGGYTF.

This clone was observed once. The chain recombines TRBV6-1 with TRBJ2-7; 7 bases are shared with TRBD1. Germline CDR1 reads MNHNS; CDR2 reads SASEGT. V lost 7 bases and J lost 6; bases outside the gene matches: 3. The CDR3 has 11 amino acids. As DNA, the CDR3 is TGTGCCAGCACTAACAGGGGCGAGCAGTACTTC. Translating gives CASTNRGEQYF.

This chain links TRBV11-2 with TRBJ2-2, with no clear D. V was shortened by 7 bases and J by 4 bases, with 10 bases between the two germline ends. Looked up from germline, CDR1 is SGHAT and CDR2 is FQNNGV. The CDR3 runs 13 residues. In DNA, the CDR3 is TGTGCCAGCACCTCCAGACTCACCGGGGAGCTGTTTTTT. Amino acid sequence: CASTSRLTGELFF. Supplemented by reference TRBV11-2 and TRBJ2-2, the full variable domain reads EAGVAQSPRYKIIEKRQSVAFWCNPISGHATLYWYQQILGQGPKLLIQFQNNGVVDDSQLPKDRFSAERLKGVDSTLKIQPAKLEDSAVYLCASTSRLTGELFFGEGSRLTVL.

This CDR3 reads CASSYRDGYTF. The CDR3 nucleotides read TGTGCCAGCAGCTACCGAGATGGCTACACCTTC. V is TRBV7-9 and J is TRBJ1-2; D is ambiguous. Between the trimmed V and J ends, which lost 4 bases and 6 bases, there was a span of 6 bases. CDR1 is SEHNR, CDR2 FQNEAQ, per germline (reference sequence). This CDR3 has 11 amino acids.

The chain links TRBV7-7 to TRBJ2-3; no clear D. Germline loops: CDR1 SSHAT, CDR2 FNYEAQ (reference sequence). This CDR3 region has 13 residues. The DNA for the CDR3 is TGTGCTAGTGCCACCACTAGCACAGATACGCAGTATTTT. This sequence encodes CASATTSTDTQYF.

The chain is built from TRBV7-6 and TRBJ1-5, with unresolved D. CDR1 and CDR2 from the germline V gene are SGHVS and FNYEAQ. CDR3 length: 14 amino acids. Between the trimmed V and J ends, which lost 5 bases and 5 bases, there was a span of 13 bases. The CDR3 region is CASSPRLLDQPQHF. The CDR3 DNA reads TGTGCCAGCAGCCCTCGGTTATTGGATCAGCCCCAGCATTTT. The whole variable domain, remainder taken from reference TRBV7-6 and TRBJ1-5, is GAGVSQSPRYKVTKRGQDVALRCDPISGHVSLYWYRQALGQGPEFLTYFNYEAQQDKSGLPNDRFSAERPEGSISTLTIQRTEQRDSAMYRCASSPRLLDQPQHFGDGTRLSIL.

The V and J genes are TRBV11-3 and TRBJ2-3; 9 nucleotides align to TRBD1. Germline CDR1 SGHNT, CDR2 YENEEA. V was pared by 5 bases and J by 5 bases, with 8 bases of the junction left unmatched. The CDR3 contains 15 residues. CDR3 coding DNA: TGTGCCAGCAGCGCCAGGACAGGGGTGAGAGATACGCAGTATTTT. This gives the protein CASSARTGVRDTQYF. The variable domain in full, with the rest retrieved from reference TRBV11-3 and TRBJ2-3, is EAGVVQSPRYKIIEKKQPVAFWCNPISGHNTLYWYLQNLGQGPELLIRYENEEAVDDSQLPKDRFSAERLKGVDSTLKIQPAELGDSAVYLCASSARTGVRDTQYFGPGTRLTVL.

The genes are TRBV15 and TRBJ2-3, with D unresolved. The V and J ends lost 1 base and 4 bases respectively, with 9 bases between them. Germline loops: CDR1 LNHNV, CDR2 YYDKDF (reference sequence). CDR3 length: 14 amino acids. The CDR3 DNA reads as TGTGCCACCAGCAGAGCGGTCTTGTCAGATACGCAGTATTTT. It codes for CATSRAVLSDTQYF.

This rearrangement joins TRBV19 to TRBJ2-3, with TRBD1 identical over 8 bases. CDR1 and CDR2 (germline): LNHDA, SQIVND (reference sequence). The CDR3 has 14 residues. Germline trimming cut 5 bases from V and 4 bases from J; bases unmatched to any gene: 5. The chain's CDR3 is CASSWTGKADTQYF. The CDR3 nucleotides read TGTGCCAGTAGTTGGACAGGGAAGGCAGATACGCAGTATTTT.

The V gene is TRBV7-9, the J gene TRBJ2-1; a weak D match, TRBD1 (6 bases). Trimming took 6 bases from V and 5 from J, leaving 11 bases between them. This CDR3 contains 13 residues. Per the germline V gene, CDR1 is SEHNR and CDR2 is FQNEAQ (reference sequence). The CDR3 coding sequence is TGTGCCAGCAGGGCCGGGACAAACAATGAGCAGTTCTTC. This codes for CASRAGTNNEQFF. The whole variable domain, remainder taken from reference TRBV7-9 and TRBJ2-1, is DTGVSQNPRHKITKRGQNVTFRCDPISEHNRLYWYRQTLGQGPEFLTYFQNEAQLEKSRLLSDRFSAERPKGSFSTLEIQRTEQGDSAMYLCASRAGTNNEQFFGPGTRLTVL.

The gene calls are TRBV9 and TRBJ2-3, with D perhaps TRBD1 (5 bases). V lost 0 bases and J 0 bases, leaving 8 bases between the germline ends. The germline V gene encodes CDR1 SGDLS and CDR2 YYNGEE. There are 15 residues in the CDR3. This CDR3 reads CASSVARVSTDTQYF. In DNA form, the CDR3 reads TGTGCCAGCAGCGTAGCCAGGGTTAGCACAGATACGCAGTATTTT.

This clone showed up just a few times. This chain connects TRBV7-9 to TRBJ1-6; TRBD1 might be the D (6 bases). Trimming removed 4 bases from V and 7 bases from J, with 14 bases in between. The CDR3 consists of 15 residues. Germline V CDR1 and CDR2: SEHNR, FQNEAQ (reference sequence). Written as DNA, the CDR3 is TGTGCCAGCAGCTCAGACAGGCAGACCAATTCACCCCTCCACTTT. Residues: CASSSDRQTNSPLHF.

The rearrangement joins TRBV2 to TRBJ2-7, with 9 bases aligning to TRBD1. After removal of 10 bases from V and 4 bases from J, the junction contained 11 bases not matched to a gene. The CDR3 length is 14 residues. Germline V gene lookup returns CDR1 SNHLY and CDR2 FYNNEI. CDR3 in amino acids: CATGRQGVSYEQYF. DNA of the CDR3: TGTGCCACCGGAAGACAGGGGGTGTCGTACGAGCAGTACTTC.

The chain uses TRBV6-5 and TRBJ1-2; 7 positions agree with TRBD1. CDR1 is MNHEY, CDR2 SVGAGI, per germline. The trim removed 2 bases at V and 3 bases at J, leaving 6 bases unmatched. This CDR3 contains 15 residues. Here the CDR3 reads CASSYDETGDYGYTF. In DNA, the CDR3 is TGTGCCAGCAGTTACGACGAAACAGGGGACTATGGCTACACCTTC.

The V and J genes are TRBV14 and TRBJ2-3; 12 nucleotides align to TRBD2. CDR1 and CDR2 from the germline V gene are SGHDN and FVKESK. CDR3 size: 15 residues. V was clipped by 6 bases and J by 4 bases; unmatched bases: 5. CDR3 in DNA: TGTGCCAGCAGTTATGGACTAGCGGGGCCAGATACGCAGTATTTT. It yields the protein CASSYGLAGPDTQYF.

The CDR3 DNA is TGTGCCAGCAGCCCCCGGGACAGGGGTGATGGCCAAGAGACCCAGTACTTC. Protein sequence: CASSPRDRGDGQETQYF. The rearrangement uses TRBV5-5 and TRBJ2-5, with 10 bases lining up with TRBD1. Germline V gene data show CDR1 as SGHKS and CDR2 as YYEKEE (reference sequence). J was trimmed by 1 base and V by 4 bases; bases with no gene match: 10. The CDR3 has 17 amino acids.

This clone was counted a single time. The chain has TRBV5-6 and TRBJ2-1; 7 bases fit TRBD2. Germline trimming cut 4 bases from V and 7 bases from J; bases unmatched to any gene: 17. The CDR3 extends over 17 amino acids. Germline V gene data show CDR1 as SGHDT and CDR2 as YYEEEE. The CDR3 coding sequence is TGTGCCAGCAGCACCCCCCTCCGGGACTACCCTCGGAATGAGCAGTTCTTC. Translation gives CASSTPLRDYPRNEQFF. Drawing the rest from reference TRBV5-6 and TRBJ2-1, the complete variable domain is DAGVTQSPTHLIKTRGQQVTLRCSPKSGHDTVSWYQQALGQGPQFIFQYYEEEERQRGNFPDRFSGHQFPNYSSELNVNALLLGDSALYLCASSTPLRDYPRNEQFFGPGTRLTVL.

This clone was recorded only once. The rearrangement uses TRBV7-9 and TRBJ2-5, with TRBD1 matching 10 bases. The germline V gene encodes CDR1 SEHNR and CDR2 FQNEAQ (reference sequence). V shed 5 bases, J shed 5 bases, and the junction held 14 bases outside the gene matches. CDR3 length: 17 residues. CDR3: CASSPRGQGPVWETQYF. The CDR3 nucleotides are TGTGCCAGCAGCCCTAGGGGACAGGGGCCGGTTTGGGAGACCCAGTACTTC.

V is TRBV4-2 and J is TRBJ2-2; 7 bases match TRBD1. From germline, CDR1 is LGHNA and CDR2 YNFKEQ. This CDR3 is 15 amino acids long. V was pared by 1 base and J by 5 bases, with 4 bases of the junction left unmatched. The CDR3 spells CASSQAATGTGELFF. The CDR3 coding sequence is TGTGCCAGCAGCCAAGCCGCGACAGGGACCGGGGAGCTGTTTTTT.

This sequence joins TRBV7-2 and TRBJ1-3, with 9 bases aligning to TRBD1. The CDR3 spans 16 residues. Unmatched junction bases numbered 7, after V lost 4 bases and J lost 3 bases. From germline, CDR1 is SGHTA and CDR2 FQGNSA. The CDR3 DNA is TGTGCCAGCAGCTCCCGGGACAGGGCCCATGGAAACACCATATATTTT. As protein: CASSSRDRAHGNTIYF.

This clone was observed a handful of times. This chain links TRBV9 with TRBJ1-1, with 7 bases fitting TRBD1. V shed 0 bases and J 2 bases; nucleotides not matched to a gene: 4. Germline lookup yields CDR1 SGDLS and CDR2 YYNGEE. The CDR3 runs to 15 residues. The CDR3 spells CASSVDGTVNTEAFF. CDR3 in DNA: TGTGCCAGCAGCGTAGATGGGACAGTTAACACTGAAGCTTTCTTT. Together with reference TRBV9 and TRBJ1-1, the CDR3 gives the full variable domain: DSGVTQTPKHLITATGQRVTLRCSPRSGDLSVYWYQQSLDQGLQFLIQYYNGEERAKGNILERFSAQQFPDLHSELNLSSLELGDSALYFCASSVDGTVNTEAFFGQGTRLTVV.